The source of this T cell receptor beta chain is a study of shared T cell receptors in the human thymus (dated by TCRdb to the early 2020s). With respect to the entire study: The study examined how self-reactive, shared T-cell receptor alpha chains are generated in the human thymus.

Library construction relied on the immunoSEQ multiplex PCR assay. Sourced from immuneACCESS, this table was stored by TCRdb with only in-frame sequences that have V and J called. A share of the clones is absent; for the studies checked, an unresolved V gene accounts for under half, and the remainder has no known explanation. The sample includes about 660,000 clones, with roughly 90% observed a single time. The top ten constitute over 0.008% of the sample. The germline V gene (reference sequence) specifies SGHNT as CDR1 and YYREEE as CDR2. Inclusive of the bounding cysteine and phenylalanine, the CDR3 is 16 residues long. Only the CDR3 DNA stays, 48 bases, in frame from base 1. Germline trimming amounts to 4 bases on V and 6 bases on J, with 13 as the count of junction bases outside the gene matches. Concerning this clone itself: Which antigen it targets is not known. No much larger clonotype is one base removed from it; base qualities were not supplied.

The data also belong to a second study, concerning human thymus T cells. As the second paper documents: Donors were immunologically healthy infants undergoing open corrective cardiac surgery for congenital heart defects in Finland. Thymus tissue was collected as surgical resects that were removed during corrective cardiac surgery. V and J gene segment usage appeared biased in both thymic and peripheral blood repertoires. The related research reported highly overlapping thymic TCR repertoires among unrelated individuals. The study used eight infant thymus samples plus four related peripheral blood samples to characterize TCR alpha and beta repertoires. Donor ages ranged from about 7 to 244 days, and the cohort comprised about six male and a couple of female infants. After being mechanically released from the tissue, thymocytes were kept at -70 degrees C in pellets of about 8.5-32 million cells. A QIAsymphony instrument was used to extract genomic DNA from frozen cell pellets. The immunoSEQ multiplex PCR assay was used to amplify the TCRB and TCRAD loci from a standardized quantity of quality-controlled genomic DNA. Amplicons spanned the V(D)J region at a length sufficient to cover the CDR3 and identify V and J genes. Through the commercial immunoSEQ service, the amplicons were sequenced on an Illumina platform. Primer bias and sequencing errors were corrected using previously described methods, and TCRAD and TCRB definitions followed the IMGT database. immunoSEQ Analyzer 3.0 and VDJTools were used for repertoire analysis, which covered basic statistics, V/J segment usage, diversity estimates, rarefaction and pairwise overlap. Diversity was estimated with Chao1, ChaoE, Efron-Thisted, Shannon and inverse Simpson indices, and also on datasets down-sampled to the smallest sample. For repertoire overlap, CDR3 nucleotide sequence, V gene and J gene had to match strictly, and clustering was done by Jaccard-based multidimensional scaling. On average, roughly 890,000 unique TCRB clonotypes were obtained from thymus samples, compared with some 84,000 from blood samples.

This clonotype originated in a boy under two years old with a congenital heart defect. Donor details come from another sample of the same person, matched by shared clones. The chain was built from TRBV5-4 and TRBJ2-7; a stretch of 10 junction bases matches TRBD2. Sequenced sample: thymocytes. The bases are TGTGCCAGCAGCCCTGACTCCCAGCGGGAGGGCCGCGAGCAGTACTTC. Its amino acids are CASSPDSQREGREQYF.